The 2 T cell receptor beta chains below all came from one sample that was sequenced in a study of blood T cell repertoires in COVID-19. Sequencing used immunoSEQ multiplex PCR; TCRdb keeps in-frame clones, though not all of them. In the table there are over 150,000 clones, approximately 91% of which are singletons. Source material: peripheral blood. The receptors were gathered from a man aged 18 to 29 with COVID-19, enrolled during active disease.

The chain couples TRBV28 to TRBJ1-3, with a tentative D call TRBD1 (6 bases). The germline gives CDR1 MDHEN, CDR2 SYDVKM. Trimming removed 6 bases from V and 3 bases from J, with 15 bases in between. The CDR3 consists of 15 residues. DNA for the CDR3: TGTGCCAGCAGCCGAAACAGGGATTTTGGAAACACCATATATTTT. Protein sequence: CASSRNRDFGNTIYF.

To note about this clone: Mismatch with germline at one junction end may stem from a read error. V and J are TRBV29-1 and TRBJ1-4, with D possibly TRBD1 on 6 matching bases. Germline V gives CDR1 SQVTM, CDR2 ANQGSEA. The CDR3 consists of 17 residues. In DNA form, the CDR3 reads TGCAGCGTTGGCCCGGTCGAATTCGGACAGAAAAATGAAAAACTGCTTTTT. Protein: CSVGPVEFGQKNEKLLF.